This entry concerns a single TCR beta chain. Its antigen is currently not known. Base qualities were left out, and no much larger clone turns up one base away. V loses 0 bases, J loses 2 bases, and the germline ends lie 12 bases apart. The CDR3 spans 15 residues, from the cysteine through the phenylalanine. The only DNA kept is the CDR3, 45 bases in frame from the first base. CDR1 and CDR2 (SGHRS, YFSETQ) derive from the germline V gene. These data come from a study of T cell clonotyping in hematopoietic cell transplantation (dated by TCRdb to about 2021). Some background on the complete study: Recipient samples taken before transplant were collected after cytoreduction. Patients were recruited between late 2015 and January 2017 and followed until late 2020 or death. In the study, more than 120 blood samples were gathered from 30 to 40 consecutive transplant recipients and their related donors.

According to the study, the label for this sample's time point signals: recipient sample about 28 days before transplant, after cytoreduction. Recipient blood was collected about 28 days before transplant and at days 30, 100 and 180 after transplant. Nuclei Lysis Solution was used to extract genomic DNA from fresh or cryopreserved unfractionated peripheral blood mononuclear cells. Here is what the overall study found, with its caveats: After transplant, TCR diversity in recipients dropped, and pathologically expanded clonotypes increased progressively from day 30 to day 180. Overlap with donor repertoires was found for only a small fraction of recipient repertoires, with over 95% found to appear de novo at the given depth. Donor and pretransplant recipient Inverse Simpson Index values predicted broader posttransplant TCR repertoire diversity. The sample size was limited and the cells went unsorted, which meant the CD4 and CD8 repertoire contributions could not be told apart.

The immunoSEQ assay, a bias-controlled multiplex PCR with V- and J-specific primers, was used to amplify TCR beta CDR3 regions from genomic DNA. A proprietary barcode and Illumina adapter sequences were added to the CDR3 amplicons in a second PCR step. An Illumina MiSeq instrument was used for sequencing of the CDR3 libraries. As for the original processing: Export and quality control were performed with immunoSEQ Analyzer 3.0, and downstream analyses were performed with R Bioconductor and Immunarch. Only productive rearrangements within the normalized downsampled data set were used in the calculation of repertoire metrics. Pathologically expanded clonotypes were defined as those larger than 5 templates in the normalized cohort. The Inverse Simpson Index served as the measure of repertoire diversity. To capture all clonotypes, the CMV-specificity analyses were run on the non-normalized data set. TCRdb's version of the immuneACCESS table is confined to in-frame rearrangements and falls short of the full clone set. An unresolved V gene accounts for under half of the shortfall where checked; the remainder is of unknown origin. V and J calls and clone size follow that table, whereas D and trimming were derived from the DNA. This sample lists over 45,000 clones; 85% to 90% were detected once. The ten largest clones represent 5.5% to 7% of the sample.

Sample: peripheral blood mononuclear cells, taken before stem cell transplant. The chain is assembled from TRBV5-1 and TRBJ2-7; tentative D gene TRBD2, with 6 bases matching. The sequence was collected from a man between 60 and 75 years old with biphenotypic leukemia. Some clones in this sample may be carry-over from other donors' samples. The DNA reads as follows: TGCGCCAGCAGCTTGGTGGCTAGCGACCCCTACGAGCAGTACTTC. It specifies CASSLVASDPYEQYF. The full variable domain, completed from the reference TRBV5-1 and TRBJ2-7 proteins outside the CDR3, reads KAGVTQTPRYLIKTRGQQVTLSCSPISGHRSVSWYQQTPGQGLQFLFEYFSETQRNKGNFPGRFSGRQFSNSRSEMNVSTLELGDSALYLCASSLVASDPYEQYFGPGTRLTVT.